The next 10 T cell receptor beta chains were all read from a single sample in a study of blood T cell repertoires in COVID-19. TCRdb keeps only in-frame clones here, not all; method: immunoSEQ multiplex PCR. The sample comprises under 200,000 clones, 90% to 95% of which are singletons, and 0.5% to 0.6% rests with the top ten. Material for sequencing was peripheral blood. The receptors shown here come from a man aged 45 to 65 with acute or convalescent COVID-19.

The chain couples TRBV18 to TRBJ1-5; 7 bases line up with TRBD1. The CDR3 spans 15 residues. The germline V gene encodes CDR1 KGHSH and CDR2 LQKENI. V shed 4 bases and J 4 bases; nucleotides not matched to a gene: 7. Written as DNA, the CDR3 is TGTGCCAGCTCACTCAACCAGGGGGGAAATCAGCCCCAGCATTTT. Translation: CASSLNQGGNQPQHF.

The V and J genes are TRBV9 and TRBJ2-7, with TRBD2 as a possible D gene (6 bases). Germline V gives CDR1 SGDLS, CDR2 YYNGEE. The CDR3 totals 10 residues. V was shortened by 9 bases and J by 6 bases, with 10 bases between the two germline ends. CDR3 amino acids: CATTTSEQYF. The CDR3 coding sequence is TGTGCCACCACGACTAGCGAGCAGTACTTC.

The rearrangement uses TRBV7-3 and TRBJ1-5; D might be TRBD1 (6 bases). CDR1 and CDR2 from the germline V gene are SGHTA and FQGTGA. This CDR3 region has 17 residues. Deletions cut 5 bases from V and 7 bases from J, with 24 bases between. CDR3 sequence: CASSPETNRVCGQPQHF. CDR3 DNA sequence: TGTGCCAGCAGCCCCGAGACGAACAGGGTATGCGGGCAGCCCCAGCATTTT.

Worth noting for this clone: Mismatch with germline at one junction end may stem from a read error. The chain links TRBV28 to TRBJ1-1; D is perhaps TRBD1 (5 bases). Germline V CDR1 and CDR2: MDHEN, SYDVKM. This CDR3 is 14 amino acids long. The DNA of the CDR3 is TGTGCCAGCAGTTTAGTGGGGGGAAGGGGTGAACCTTTCTTT. It translates to CASSLVGGRGEPFF.

V gene TRBV9 combines with J gene TRBJ1-2; possibly TRBD1 for D (6 bases). V was shortened by 6 bases and J by 3 bases, with 15 bases between the two germline ends. Germline loops: CDR1 SGDLS, CDR2 YYNGEE. The CDR3 runs 14 residues. For the CDR3, the DNA is TGTGCCAGCACCAAATCCTCAGGGGACTATGGCTACACCTTC. Protein: CASTKSSGDYGYTF.

The rearrangement joins TRBV28 to TRBJ1-4, with 8 bases that match TRBD1. CDR3 size: 16 residues. With 3 bases clipped from V and 0 bases from J, the junction kept 3 bases outside the gene matches. Germline CDR1 and CDR2: MDHEN and SYDVKM. This CDR3 is CASSFDRGATNEKLFF. CDR3 DNA: TGTGCCAGCAGTTTCGACAGGGGCGCAACTAATGAAAAACTGTTTTTT.

This clone has just one count. The chain links TRBV10-3 to TRBJ1-4; D is uncertain. CDR3 length equals 16 residues. The V gene lost 5 bases and the J gene lost 6 bases, with 19 bases spanning the gap. Germline V lookup: CDR1 ENHRY, CDR2 SYGVKD. The CDR3 nucleotides read TGTGCCATCAGTCCAATCCCGGGAAAGGAAGATGAAAAACTGTTTTTT. Translating gives CAISPIPGKEDEKLFF.

The chain recombines TRBV9 with TRBJ2-2, with 7 bases aligning to TRBD2. Per the germline V gene, CDR1 is SGDLS and CDR2 is YYNGEE. The J segment lost 3 bases and the V segment lost 3 bases, leaving 5 bases of the junction unmatched. The CDR3 is 15 residues long. The CDR3 DNA follows: TGTGCCAGCAGCGGGGGGACTACCGACACCGGGGAGCTGTTTTTT. Translated, it gives CASSGGTTDTGELFF. Supplemented by reference TRBV9 and TRBJ2-2, the full variable domain reads DSGVTQTPKHLITATGQRVTLRCSPRSGDLSVYWYQQSLDQGLQFLIQYYNGEERAKGNILERFSAQQFPDLHSELNLSSLELGDSALYFCASSGGTTDTGELFFGEGSRLTVL.

The rearrangement links TRBV19 to TRBJ2-1; TRBD1 matches 8 bases. This CDR3 region has 14 residues. CDR1 is LNHDA, CDR2 SQIVND, per germline (reference sequence). J was trimmed by 7 bases and V by 1 base; bases with no gene match: 3. CDR3 protein: CASSIGTGSNEQFF. The DNA of the CDR3 is TGTGCCAGTAGTATAGGGACAGGGTCGAATGAGCAGTTCTTC. The complete variable domain, with remaining parts taken from reference TRBV19 and TRBJ2-1, reads DGGITQSPKYLFRKEGQNVTLSCEQNLNHDAMYWYRQDPGQGLRLIYYSQIVNDFQKGDIAEGYSVSREKKESFPLTVTSAQKNPTAFYLCASSIGTGSNEQFFGPGTRLTVL.

This clone was seen only once. The chain is built from TRBV3-1 (or the pseudogene TRBV3-2) and TRBJ2-5, with 7 nucleotides matching TRBD1. Germline CDR1 and CDR2: LGHDT and YNNKEL (reference sequence). The ends lost 2 bases at V and 5 bases at J; junction bases unmatched: 17. This CDR3 region has 18 residues. The DNA of the CDR3 is TGTGCCAGCAGCCAAACCCCGTTTGGGCAGGCACAGGGGGAGACCCAGTACTTC. It translates to CASSQTPFGQAQGETQYF.